This TCR beta chain originates from a study of cytomegalovirus exposure and HLA in healthy donors (dated 2017 in TCRdb). Looking at the study overall: In an earlier analysis of around 540 of the donors, 250 to 350 Gb of sequence data and 120 million or so unique TCR beta sequences from 180 million or so T cells were reported. An early release that covered roughly 600 HLA-typed donors contained around 330 gigabases of sequencing data and around 80 million unique TCR sequences. Among the roughly 400 genotyped donors, 75% to 90% belonged to the genetic ancestry cluster associated with self-reported Caucasian donors. The study aimed to test whether signatures of past pathogen exposure could be identified by cataloging public T cell receptors. The study profiled the T cell repertoires of 550 to 700 subjects by immunosequencing and related them to cytomegalovirus serostatus. Besides the first cohort of hundreds of subjects, a separate validation cohort made up of 120 or so different subjects was used. High-throughput TCR immunosequencing, statistical association of individual TCRs with disease status, and machine learning were combined to predict cytomegalovirus infection status. A later analysis re-examined previously published TCR beta repertoires from 500 to 700 donors and added high-resolution HLA genotyping to investigate patterns of TCR occurrence. Rather than using new phenotypic data, the later analysis identified candidate immune exposures from TCR beta sequences and from how often those sequences occurred across donors. In an earlier analysis of over 550 of the donors, high-throughput TCR beta sequencing was used to judge whether each TCR beta V gene segment behaved as functional or pseudogenic. Alongside the repertoire data, information on donor age, sex, ethnicity and CMV serostatus was compiled. A later genetic analysis used genome-wide SNP genotypes for about three fifths of the roughly 700 donors, treating that subset as a discovery cohort. Every discovery cohort repertoire had been produced on one sequencing platform. Both class I and class II loci were covered by HLA typing, at four-digit resolution. Typing coverage varied by locus: about 620-640 donors for A, B, C, DRB1 and DQB1; approximately 560 for DQA1; about 570 for DPA1; fewer than 480 for DPB1. A few DR-DQ haplotypes were handled as single units for association and clustering because linkage in the cohort was strong. Among some 400 genotyped donors of the cohort, an average of approximately 240,000 unique TCR beta nucleotide sequences was sequenced per donor, of which about 19% were non-productive. Paper-wide results and their limitations: Strong co-occurrence of HLA alleles, especially DR and DQ, made assigning TCR associations to individual alleles difficult. In a later genetic analysis, fewer N-insertions in productive TCRs were reported among donors in an Asian-associated ancestry cluster than the roughly 700-donor mean. Most CMV-associated TCR beta chains appeared to be HLA-restricted in a later analysis, and the HLA associations seemed to be driven largely by CMV exposure. Because counts were too low, some 17 rarely observed V segments, including chromosome 9 orphons, were left out of the earlier analysis of about 500 of the donors. In a later analysis, several top co-occurrence clusters were reported to appear linked to parvovirus B19, influenza, CMV and Epstein-Barr virus. Three of the identified cytomegalovirus-associated TCR beta chains were confirmed in vitro to be specific for cytomegalovirus antigens. In this cohort, only TCR beta chains were sequenced, and detectable features were limited by the absence of alpha or paired-chain data. A later analysis found that HLA-associated TCR beta chains were more clonally expanded and had lower generation probabilities than equally common non-associated chains. Most TCR sequences were seen in very few donors, while some public TCRs were found in many individuals. Cytomegalovirus status was reported to be diagnosed by the classifier with high specificity and sensitivity in both the original and validation cohorts. In the study, approximately 150 TCR beta chains were listed as associated with cytomegalovirus. According to a later analysis, TCR association rates differed among HLA loci, with DRB1 alleles showing the most associated TCRs and HLA-C alleles showing the fewest. Specific HLA alleles were associated with more than 15,000 TCR beta sequences at a false discovery rate of 0.05 in a later analysis. Sequencing depth was assumed to be roughly uniform across donors in the presence/absence analyses, though that assumption may not hold. A further reported finding was that TCR beta sequences accurately predicted the HLA-A and HLA-B alleles for most subjects in the first cohort. In an earlier analysis of about 540 of the donors, most TCR beta V segments were observed in productive rearrangements about 90% or about 30% of the time, broadly matching IMGT annotations. Correlated functional status among segregating V segments might reflect linkage disequilibrium, but an unknown experimental factor could not be ruled out. For the cohort, immune exposure information was limited to CMV serostatus. The authors suggested that the approach could potentially be generalized to other disease states and immunological phenotypes. In a later genetic analysis, a missense DCLRE1C variant was associated with V-gene and J-gene trimming of TCR beta chains, and the association was replicated in an independent cohort. Because some donors lacked HLA typing at each locus, the association tests relied only on the typed subset. A group of highly shared sequence variants was considered likely to be a technical artifact of the sequencing pipeline.

In total, 630 or so healthy bone marrow donors made up the cohort. At the time of sampling, every cohort member was nominally healthy, though immune exposures that went unrecorded were likely present. The donor tested CMV seronegative, placing the donor among the approximately 360 seronegative members of the cohort. Each donor provided a peripheral blood sample, and peripheral blood mononuclear cells were used for TCR beta sequencing. Genomic DNA extraction from the blood cell samples was performed with the Qiagen DNeasy Blood Extraction Kit. Library prep was done by the immunoSEQ multiplex PCR assay. For the multiplex PCR, a mixture combining 60 forward primers for TCR Vbeta segments and 13 reverse primers for TCR Jbeta segments was used. The CDR3 region of rearranged TCR beta genes was amplified from genomic DNA by a multiplex PCR assay. The Illumina HiSeq System was used to sequence the amplified TCR beta libraries as 87-base-pair reads. Under the source paper's analysis protocol: A later analysis counted about 80 million unique TCR beta chains across the 690 or so repertoires, and some 12 million of these chains were shared by at least two donors. A nearest-neighbor algorithm error-corrected the raw reads and collapsed the reads into unique sequences, merging closely related sequences to remove PCR and sequencing errors. To assign V, D and J gene segments, CDR3 sequences were aligned to IMGT reference sequences. For a sequence to be retained, a match of at least six nucleotides was required to both a V gene segment and a J gene segment. Rearrangements were classified as productive when the CDR3 lacked stop codons and remained in frame with V and J, and all other rearrangements were classified as non-productive. Following IMGT convention, CDR3 was defined as the stretch from the second conserved V-encoded cysteine to the conserved J-encoded phenylalanine. The earlier analysis of some 600 of the donors excluded sequences that lacked an unambiguous match to a single V gene segment. An earlier analysis of approximately 590 of the donors called V segments functional above 56.7% productive rearrangements and segregating when the between-donor standard deviation exceeded 5%. A statistical classification framework was built to diagnose cytomegalovirus status from the catalog of TCR beta chain sequences. In a later analysis, TCR nucleotide sequences were compared against IMGT/GENE-DB human TR gene sequences so that V and J genes could be assigned. Using the TCRdist pipeline, a later analysis assigned CDR3 sequences along with most-parsimonious VDJ recombination scenarios. A later analysis defined each TCR beta chain by its CDR3 amino acid sequence plus V-gene family, and excluded reads lacking a unique V-gene family. To address suspected cross-contamination and a sequencing artifact, a later analysis removed roughly 580 highly shared, low-generation-probability nucleotide sequences. A later analysis calculated a clonal expansion index for each public chain from normalized within-repertoire ranks of inferred template counts. In a later analysis, generation probabilities were computed with a VDJ recombination model fitted to out-of-frame rearrangements, and the resulting probabilities were checked against IGoR. Hypergeometric tests were used in a later analysis to score TCR-TCR, TCR-HLA and TCR-CMV co-occurrence, with a repertoire-size bias correction applied to the TCR pairs. A later analysis estimated false discovery rates by permuting HLA or CMV assignments 20 times. In a later analysis, co-occurring TCRs were grouped using DBSCAN, with TCRdist sequence similarity added in when clustering inside HLA-allele-positive subsets. Co-occurrence clustering excluded repertoires with fewer than 30,000 or more than 120,000 public chains, plus five with anomalous nucleotide sharing. The table comes from immuneACCESS by way of TCRdb, which keeps in-frame sequences with V and J called. Part of the clones is missing from these tables; in studies checked, under half for an unresolved V gene and the rest for unknown reasons. For V, J and clone size, that table is used; D and trimming come from the DNA. Across this sample there are more than 95,000 clones, with roughly three quarters seen only once. The ten most abundant clones make up around 1.3% of the sample.

This clone appeared a single time. Its target antigen remains unknown. There are no base qualities to consult, and no much larger clone falls within one base. The clonotype comes from a man aged 35 to 55 in good health and CMV-seronegative. The sample comprised PBMCs.

The sequenced DNA is TGCAGCGTTGTAGGGGGCGAACGGACTGAAGCTTTCTTT. The encoded protein is CSVVGGERTEAFF. The chain is made from TRBV29-1 and TRBJ1-1, with 7 middle bases fitting TRBD1. The CDR3 has 13 amino acids, counting the end cysteine and phenylalanine. The sequence is cut down to CDR3 DNA, 39 bases in frame from base 1. V is trimmed back by 4 bases and J by 5 bases, and the junction contains 7 bases that no gene match accounts for. Reading the germline V gene gives CDR1 SQVTM and CDR2 ANQGSEA. Reference TRBV29-1 and TRBJ1-1 genes cover what lies past the CDR3, so the full variable domain is SAVISQKPSRDICQRGTSLTIQCQVDSQVTMMFWYRQQPGQSLTLIATANQGSEATYESGFVIDKFPISRPNLTFSTLTVSNMSPEDSSIYLCSVVGGERTEAFFGQGTRLTVV.